A single sample is the source of the 25 T cell receptor beta chains below, sequenced in a study of shared clonotypes between healthy human individuals. This table comes from immunoSEQ multiplex PCR, and its TCRdb copy is limited to in-frame clones, with some not included. Counted here are 2,500,000 or so clones, approximately 93% occurring once; the ten biggest clones make up approximately 0.36%. What was sequenced was naive CD4+ T cells from PBMCs. Subset reported: CD45RA+ positively selected. The source is a man younger than 35 in good health. Some clones in this sample may be carry-over from other donors' samples.

As DNA, the CDR3 is TGTGCCAGCAGCCCAGCCCTTGGGTCCCAGCATTTT. It encodes CASSPALGSQHF. The chain has TRBV28 and TRBJ1-5; D is unresolved. V was clipped by 6 bases and J by 11 bases, with 14 bases between them. CDR1 is MDHEN and CDR2 is SYDVKM in the germline V gene. The CDR3 totals 12 residues.

The gene calls are TRBV4-2 and TRBJ2-3, with D possibly being TRBD1 or TRBD2 (6 bases each). V shed 3 bases and J shed 1 base, with 8 bases lying between them. The CDR3 spans 14 residues. Per germline, CDR1 LGHNA and CDR2 YNFKEQ. The CDR3 DNA follows: TGTGCCAGCAGCCAGAGGGGGGGCACAGATACGCAGTATTTT. Translating gives CASSQRGGTDTQYF.

V and J are TRBV28 and TRBJ2-1; perhaps D is TRBD1 or TRBD2 (5 bases each). Germline CDR1 MDHEN, CDR2 SYDVKM. This CDR3 contains 14 residues. The V and J ends lost 4 bases and 3 bases respectively, with 10 bases between them. The CDR3 is CASSSGSFYNEQFF. CDR3 DNA sequence: TGTGCCAGCAGTTCAGGGAGTTTCTACAATGAGCAGTTCTTC.

To note about this clone: Other DNA sequences in the sample encode the same CDR3. V gene TRBV20-1 combines with J gene TRBJ2-3; D is unclear. CDR3 length: 11 residues. The germline CDR1 and CDR2 sequences are DFQATT and SNEGSKA (reference sequence). V lost 6 bases and J lost 4, with 8 bases in between. The CDR3 loop is CSARTADTQYF. CDR3 nucleotides: TGCAGTGCACGAACCGCAGATACGCAGTATTTT.

The chain carries TRBV18 and TRBJ1-1; weak D call: TRBD1 (6 bases). The CDR3 loop spans 13 amino acids. The V and J ends lost 3 bases and 5 bases respectively, with 10 bases between them. Germline assignment: CDR1 KGHSH and CDR2 LQKENI. The CDR3 is CASSPLGQTEAFF. Written as DNA, the CDR3 is TGTGCCAGCTCACCGCTCGGACAGACTGAAGCTTTCTTT.

The chain carries TRBV4-2 and TRBJ2-7; D may be TRBD2 (5 bases). The V gene's germline CDR1 is LGHNA and CDR2 YNFKEQ. The CDR3 has 15 amino acids. The V end lost 3 bases, the J end lost 2 bases, and 14 bases lay between the germline ends. The CDR3 loop is CASSHADEGTYEQYF. CDR3 DNA: TGTGCCAGCAGCCACGCGGACGAGGGTACCTACGAGCAGTACTTC.

The chain uses TRBV4-3 and TRBJ2-2, with TRBD2 matching over 8 bases. This CDR3 comprises 15 residues. Losses at the gene ends were 0 bases for V and 9 bases for J; bases not matched to a gene: 6. Germline CDR1 LGHNA, CDR2 YSLEER. Written as DNA, the CDR3 is TGCGCCAGCAGCCAAGATGGCCAGCGGGAGAGGGAGCTGTTTTTT. Translating it yields CASSQDGQRERELFF.

This chain joins TRBV5-6 and TRBJ2-1, with 7 bases that match TRBD2. The CDR3 runs 13 residues. The ends lost 2 bases at V and 13 bases at J; junction bases unmatched: 9. Germline CDR1 and CDR2: SGHDT and YYEEEE. CDR3 sequence: CASSFLKRGSQFF. CDR3 DNA sequence: TGTGCCAGCAGCTTTCTCAAGCGGGGCTCCCAGTTCTTC.

The chain employs TRBV5-1 and TRBJ2-1; no clear D gene. The V gene lost 5 bases and the J gene lost 8 bases, with 11 bases spanning the gap. The CDR3 length is 12 residues. From germline, CDR1 is SGHRS and CDR2 YFSETQ. The CDR3 loop reads CASRAASDEQFF. The DNA of the CDR3 is TGCGCCAGCAGGGCGGCGTCCGATGAGCAGTTCTTC.

This chain joins TRBV5-4 and TRBJ2-7, with 8 bases identical to TRBD2. Germline assignment: CDR1 SGHNT and CDR2 YYREEE (reference sequence). The CDR3 runs to 16 residues. V dropped 4 bases and J dropped 5; count of bases not matched to a gene: 14. CDR3 in amino acids: CASSLGATGRAHEQYF. Written as DNA, the CDR3 is TGTGCCAGCAGCCTGGGCGCTACCGGGAGGGCCCACGAGCAGTACTTC.

Turning to this clone: The sample holds other DNA sequences that translate to the same CDR3. The V and J genes are TRBV28 and TRBJ2-6, with 7 bases lining up with TRBD1. Germline CDR1 is MDHEN and CDR2 is SYDVKM. This CDR3 has 15 residues. V shed 4 bases and J 2 bases; nucleotides not matched to a gene: 2. CDR3 DNA sequence: TGTGCCAGCAGTTCTACAGGGGCTGGGGCCAACGTCCTGACTTTC. Its protein product is CASSSTGAGANVLTF.

This clone was seen a single time. This sequence joins TRBV10-3 and TRBJ1-2, with TRBD1 matching 7 bases. This CDR3 has 14 residues. Germline V CDR1 and CDR2: ENHRY, SYGVKD. J gave up 5 bases and V 2 bases, and 5 bases lay outside the gene matches. The CDR3 region has the DNA TGTGCCATCAGTGAGACTCAGGGGGATTATGGCTACACCTTC. It codes for CAISETQGDYGYTF.

The chain links TRBV7-3 to TRBJ2-6, with unresolved D. Germline-derived CDR1 and CDR2 are SGHTA and FQGTGA. The CDR3 is 17 residues long. V lost 5 bases and J 0 bases, leaving 14 bases between the germline ends. This CDR3 is CASSQYHRNSGANVLTF. The CDR3 bases are TGTGCCAGCAGCCAATACCACAGAAACTCTGGGGCCAACGTCCTGACTTTC.

V usage is TRBV4-1 and J usage is TRBJ2-2, with 7 positions matching TRBD1. The CDR3 is 16 amino acids. Trimming took 5 bases from V and 4 from J; bases not matched to a gene: 10. Germline assignment: CDR1 MGHRA and CDR2 YSYEKL. CDR3 nucleotides: TGCGCCAGCAGCTTAGGGGGCCTCCGAGGCACCGGGGAGCTGTTTTTT. This sequence encodes CASSLGGLRGTGELFF.

CDR3 loop: CASSSPLDTQYF. CDR3 bases: TGCGCCAGCAGTTCCCCCCTTGATACGCAGTATTTT. The chain recombines TRBV4-1 with TRBJ2-3; D is uncertain. With 6 bases removed from V and 6 bases from J, the gap between germline ends came to 10 bases. This CDR3 has 12 amino acids. Germline lookup yields CDR1 MGHRA and CDR2 YSYEKL.

The chain carries TRBV5-4 and TRBJ1-1; no firm D call. Trimming shortened V by 0 bases and J by 6 bases, and 9 bases separated the two germline ends. Germline CDR1 SGHNT, CDR2 YYREEE (reference sequence). This CDR3 comprises 13 residues. The DNA for the CDR3 is TGTGCCAGCAGCTTGGGGGGAGGGCCTGAAGCTTTCTTT. Its translation: CASSLGGGPEAFF.

The rearrangement uses TRBV28 and TRBJ2-7; 10 nucleotides line up with TRBD1. The CDR3 runs 14 residues. The junction had 11 bases not matched to a gene; V was cut back by 8 bases and J by 7 bases. Germline CDR1 and CDR2: MDHEN and SYDVKM. DNA for the CDR3: TGTGCCAGCTTCAGCGAGACAGGGGGCTTTGAGCAGTACTTC. Translation: CASFSETGGFEQYF.

This sequence joins TRBV5-4 and TRBJ1-1, with no clear D. V was trimmed by 2 bases and J by 0 bases, leaving 11 bases between them. Per germline, CDR1 SGHNT and CDR2 YYREEE (reference sequence). The CDR3 is 15 residues long. Here the CDR3 reads CASSFSSQLNTEAFF. For the CDR3, the DNA is TGTGCCAGCAGCTTCTCCTCCCAGTTGAACACTGAAGCTTTCTTT.

The chain links TRBV5-6 to TRBJ2-7; a possible D gene is TRBD1 (5 bases). The germline V and J ends were trimmed by 1 base and 5 bases, with 19 bases remaining between them. The CDR3 loop spans 16 amino acids. CDR1 SGHDT and CDR2 YYEEEE come from the germline V gene. CDR3 nucleotides: TGTGCCAGCAGCTTGATTTCGGCAGGGCTTAGGGACGAGCAGTACTTC. It encodes CASSLISAGLRDEQYF.

The chain carries TRBV6-6 and TRBJ2-5; D possibly corresponds to TRBD2 (6 bases). Germline V CDR1 and CDR2: MNHNY, SVGAGI (reference sequence). The V end lost 6 bases, the J end lost 2 bases, and 16 bases lay between the germline ends. The CDR3 sequence is 15 residues long. The CDR3 sequence is CASRTSRTIQETQYF. For the CDR3, the DNA is TGTGCCAGCAGGACAAGTCGGACTATACAAGAGACCCAGTACTTC.

As concerns this clone: At the DNA level, this CDR3 is encoded by other sequences in the same sample as well. This rearrangement joins TRBV19 to TRBJ1-1, with D maybe TRBD1 (5 bases). Between the trimmed V and J ends, which lost 3 bases and 4 bases, there was a span of 12 bases. The CDR3 sequence is 14 residues long. Germline lookup yields CDR1 LNHDA and CDR2 SQIVND (reference sequence). CDR3 amino acids: CASSIVGGGTEAFF. In DNA, the CDR3 is TGTGCCAGTAGTATCGTGGGGGGTGGCACTGAAGCTTTCTTT. The full variable domain, in which reference TRBV19 and TRBJ1-1 provide the parts outside the CDR3, is DGGITQSPKYLFRKEGQNVTLSCEQNLNHDAMYWYRQDPGQGLRLIYYSQIVNDFQKGDIAEGYSVSREKKESFPLTVTSAQKNPTAFYLCASSIVGGGTEAFFGQGTRLTVV.

The chain has TRBV5-4 and TRBJ2-7; D remains ambiguous. The CDR3 runs 15 residues. CDR1 SGHNT and CDR2 YYREEE come from the germline V gene (reference sequence). The V and J ends lost 4 bases and 3 bases respectively, with 17 bases between them. CDR3 nucleotides: TGTGCCAGCAGCACGACTGTCGGACGGTTCTACGAGCAGTACTTC. Its protein is CASSTTVGRFYEQYF. The variable domain in full, with the rest retrieved from reference TRBV5-4 and TRBJ2-7, is ETGVTQSPTHLIKTRGQQVTLRCSSQSGHNTVSWYQQALGQGPQFIFQYYREEENGRGNFPPRFSGLQFPNYSSELNVNALELDDSALYLCASSTTVGRFYEQYFGPGTRLTVT.

The CDR3 DNA is TGTGCCAGCAGCCCCTCAAGACAGGGCCCCCAGCATTTT. Protein: CASSPSRQGPQHF. The chain links TRBV16 to TRBJ1-5, with TRBD1 identical over 7 bases. V lost 4 bases, J lost 10 bases, and 7 bases stayed unmatched. The CDR3 consists of 13 residues. From germline, CDR1 is KGHSY and CDR2 FQNENV.

The chain combines TRBV5-1 with TRBJ2-7; 7 bases are a match to TRBD2. With 4 bases clipped from V and 8 bases from J, the junction kept 12 bases outside the gene matches. CDR3 length equals 14 residues. The V gene's germline CDR1 is SGHRS and CDR2 YFSETQ. As DNA, the CDR3 is TGCGCCAGCAGCCCTCCCCTGGCTAGCGGAAAGCAGTACTTC. Encoded protein: CASSPPLASGKQYF.

The chain is built from TRBV11-1 and TRBJ2-5; 12 bases line up with TRBD2. Near its end, the DNA agrees better with TRBJ2-7, so the J call may be wrong. Germline CDR1 and CDR2: SGHAT and FQDESV (reference sequence). There are 15 residues in the CDR3. As DNA, the CDR3 is TGTGCCAGCAGCCTCCTAGCGGGAGGGCCACTCGAGCAGTACTTC. It is translated as CASSLLAGGPLEQYF.